This is a list of T cell receptor beta chains from one sample in a study of blood T cell repertoires in COVID-19. Measured with immunoSEQ multiplex PCR; TCRdb has only the in-frame clones, and not every one. Of tens of thousands of clones in the sample, less than 85% were seen once. Sequencing was performed on peripheral blood. The receptors here all came from a woman at least 80 years old with active or convalescent COVID-19. Both conserved end residues are part of each CDR3. Expanded clones are given a class, and other clones once, few, many or no size at all.

v_call,clone_size,cdr3_aa
TRBV4-3,-,CASSQDRVLSGGTEAFF
TRBV4-3,once,CASRRGGGRAEKLFF
TRBV6-2/TRBV6-3,-,CASSREGLMTYEQYF
TRBV9,-,CASSVVVSGGADTQYF
TRBV3-1/TRBV3-2,-,CASSQRVTVEETQYF
TRBV3-1/TRBV3-2,once,CASSQDRSGGGRTQYF
TRBV28,few,CASRTSGSTQETQYF
TRBV25-1,-,CASRAGHNEKLFF
TRBV11-3,-,CASSLGTSGPRGNEQFF
TRBV19,-,CASSTIVGQGMTFF
TRBV7-9,-,CASSLGLAEYTGELFF
TRBV5-6,-,CASSFTLAGYGSYEQYF
TRBV5-1,-,CASSLVLHYGYTF
TRBV5-5,-,CASSLAGVQYNEQFF
TRBV9,-,CASSSHNYGYTF
TRBV18,-,CASSQNNQETQYF
TRBV5-1,-,CASSRGSTYNEQFF
TRBV20-1,few,CSAPAGLKQFF
TRBV5-1,-,CASSLAGTGGFSYEQYF
TRBV5-8,-,CASSLPPRDIWRPGYEQYF
TRBV29-1,-,CSVVGVGLAVPYEQYF
TRBV28,once,CASNHRGRGETQYF
TRBV28,-,CASNEGGNQPQHF
TRBV28,-,CASSLRGPRNEQYF
TRBV19,few,CASRVSEGLNSPLHF
TRBV25-1,-,CASLGDRRLEEAFF
TRBV7-9,few,CASSSRGTQYF
TRBV9,-,CASSVDGVYYEQYF